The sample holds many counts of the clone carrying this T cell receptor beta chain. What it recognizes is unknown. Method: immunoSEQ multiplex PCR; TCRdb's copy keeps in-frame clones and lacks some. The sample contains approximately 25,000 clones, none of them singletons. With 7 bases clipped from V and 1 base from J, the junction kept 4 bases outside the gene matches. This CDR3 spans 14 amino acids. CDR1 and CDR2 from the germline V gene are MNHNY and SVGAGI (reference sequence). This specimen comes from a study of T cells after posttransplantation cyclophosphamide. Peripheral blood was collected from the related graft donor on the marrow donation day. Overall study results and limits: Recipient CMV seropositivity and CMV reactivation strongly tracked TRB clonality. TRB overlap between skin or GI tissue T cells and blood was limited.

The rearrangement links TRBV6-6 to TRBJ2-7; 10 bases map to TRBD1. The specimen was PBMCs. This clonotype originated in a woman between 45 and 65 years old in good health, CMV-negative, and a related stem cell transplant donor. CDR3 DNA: TGTGCCAGCAACCCGGGACAGGGGTCCTACGAGCAGTACTTC. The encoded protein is CASNPGQGSYEQYF.